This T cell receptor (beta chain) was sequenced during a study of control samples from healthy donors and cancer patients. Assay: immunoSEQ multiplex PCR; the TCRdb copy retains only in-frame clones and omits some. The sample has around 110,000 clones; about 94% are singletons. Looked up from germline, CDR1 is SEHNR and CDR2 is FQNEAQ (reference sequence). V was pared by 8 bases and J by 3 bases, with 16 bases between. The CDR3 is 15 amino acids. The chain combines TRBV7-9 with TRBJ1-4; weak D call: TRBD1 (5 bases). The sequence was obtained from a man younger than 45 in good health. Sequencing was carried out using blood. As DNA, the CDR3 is TGTGCCAGCTCCCCCTGGGGGGATCCTAATGAAAAACTGTTTTTT. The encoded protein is CASSPWGDPNEKLFF.